A single sample is the source of the 30 T cell receptor beta chains below, sequenced in a study of shared T cell receptors in the human thymus. Produced via immunoSEQ multiplex PCR; TCRdb's table is partial and in-frame only. The data hold some 400,000 clones, with roughly 94% observed a single time. The sequenced material came from thymocytes. Receptors were obtained from a human donor.

This clone was seen only once. The chain is built from TRBV4-3 and TRBJ2-3; a possible D gene is TRBD2 (6 bases). The CDR3 spans 17 residues. CDR1 and CDR2 from the germline V gene are LGHNA and YSLEER. V was trimmed by 0 bases and J by 3 bases, leaving 16 bases between them. CDR3 in amino acids: CASSQDFGGEQTDTQYF. CDR3 in DNA: TGCGCCAGCAGCCAAGATTTCGGGGGAGAGCAGACAGATACGCAGTATTTT.

The rearrangement links TRBV11-2 to TRBJ1-4; the match to TRBD1 covers 10 bases. J was trimmed by 7 bases and V by 1 base; bases with no gene match: 12. Looked up from germline, CDR1 is SGHAT and CDR2 is FQNNGV. This CDR3 comprises 18 residues. The CDR3 DNA sequence: TGTGCCAGCAGCTTAGTCGGGACAGGGGCGTTAATCGGTGAAAAACTGTTTTTT. This sequence encodes CASSLVGTGALIGEKLFF.

This clone was counted once. The chain carries TRBV6-1 and TRBJ2-2; TRBD1 aligns across 7 bases. The junction had 8 bases not matched to a gene; V was cut back by 4 bases and J by 6 bases. The CDR3 runs to 15 residues. Germline-derived CDR1 and CDR2 are MNHNS and SASEGT. In DNA, the CDR3 is TGTGCCAGCAGTGCCCGACAGGGTAAGGCCGGGGAGCTGTTTTTT. It is translated as CASSARQGKAGELFF.

CDR3 sequence reads: CSVEEGTSEYF. CDR3 sequence (DNA): TGCAGCGTTGAAGAAGGGACTAGCGAGTACTTC. The V gene is TRBV29-1, the J gene TRBJ2-7, with TRBD2 identical over 10 bases. CDR3 size: 11 residues. V lost 0 bases, J lost 11 bases, and 1 base stayed unmatched. Germline values: CDR1 SQVTM, CDR2 ANQGSEA.

This clone came up once. V gene TRBV11-1 combines with J gene TRBJ2-1, with D uncertain. Trimming pared 0 bases from V and 6 bases from J, leaving 9 bases between. CDR1 is SGHAT and CDR2 is FQDESV in the germline V gene (reference sequence). The CDR3 runs 14 residues. CDR3 amino acids: CASSLARSSNEQFF. DNA for the CDR3: TGTGCCAGCAGCTTAGCGCGGTCGAGCAATGAGCAGTTCTTC.

CDR3 residues: CASRRTSRPYNEQFF. CDR3 DNA: TGCGCCAGCAGGCGGACTAGCCGCCCCTACAATGAGCAGTTCTTC. The chain couples TRBV5-1 to TRBJ2-1, with 8 bases lining up with TRBD2. Germline CDR1 is SGHRS and CDR2 is YFSETQ. The CDR3 sequence is 15 residues long. After removal of 5 bases from V and 2 bases from J, the junction contained 6 bases not matched to a gene.

The chain has TRBV4-3 and TRBJ2-7, with 9 bases that match TRBD2. V was clipped by 3 bases and J by 0 bases; unmatched bases: 0. The length of the CDR3 is 14 residues. Germline V gives CDR1 LGHNA, CDR2 YSLEER. The CDR3 region has the DNA TGCGCCAGCAGCCAGACTAGCGGCTCCTACGAGCAGTACTTC. It specifies CASSQTSGSYEQYF.

The chain carries TRBV4-1 and TRBJ1-4; D is ambiguous. The germline gives CDR1 MGHRA, CDR2 YSYEKL. The length of the CDR3 is 18 residues. V lost 0 bases and J 8 bases, leaving 22 bases between the germline ends. The CDR3 spells CASSQDPPVGNMREKLFF. The CDR3 region has the DNA TGCGCCAGCAGCCAAGATCCCCCCGTGGGCAATATGAGGGAAAAACTGTTTTTT.

The chain carries TRBV7-6 and TRBJ2-7; D is uncertain. V shed 3 bases and J shed 3 bases, with 9 bases lying between them. This CDR3 has 13 amino acids. Per the germline V gene, CDR1 is SGHVS and CDR2 is FNYEAQ. The CDR3 DNA is TGTGCCAGCAGCTTTGAGAAAGGCTACGAGCAGTACTTC. It encodes CASSFEKGYEQYF.

V and J are TRBV9 and TRBJ2-7; 12 bases agree with TRBD2. CDR3 length: 16 residues. Unmatched junction bases numbered 8, after V lost 0 bases and J lost 7 bases. Germline assignment: CDR1 SGDLS and CDR2 YYNGEE. As DNA, the CDR3 is TGTGCCAGCAGCGTAGGCCCTAGCGGGAGGGGTATGGAGCAGTACTTC. It yields the protein CASSVGPSGRGMEQYF. Supplemented by reference TRBV9 and TRBJ2-7, the full variable domain reads DSGVTQTPKHLITATGQRVTLRCSPRSGDLSVYWYQQSLDQGLQFLIQYYNGEERAKGNILERFSAQQFPDLHSELNLSSLELGDSALYFCASSVGPSGRGMEQYFGPGTRLTVT.

The chain joins TRBV21-1 to TRBJ2-1. TRBV21-1 is noted as a pseudogene. CDR3 length: 12 amino acids. CDR3 nucleotides: TGTGCCAGCTGCGTCCTGGGCAATGAGCAGTTCTTC. Amino acid sequence: CASCVLGNEQFF.

The V call is TRBV28, the J call TRBJ2-3; no firm D call. This CDR3 has 15 residues. The V gene's germline CDR1 is MDHEN and CDR2 SYDVKM. Deletions cut 6 bases from V and 0 bases from J, with 13 bases between. The CDR3 here is CASSFKSGSTDTQYF. CDR3 nucleotide sequence: TGTGCCAGCAGCTTTAAGTCAGGTAGCACAGATACGCAGTATTTT.

The V gene is TRBV11-2, the J gene TRBJ1-3, with 8 bases lining up with TRBD1. Germline values: CDR1 SGHAT, CDR2 FQNNGV. CDR3 length: 16 amino acids. With V trimmed by 6 bases and J by 0 bases, 7 bases remained unmatched. The CDR3 DNA reads as TGTGCCAGCAGACCCCCTGGACAGGGCTCTGGAAACACCATATATTTT. Protein: CASRPPGQGSGNTIYF.

This clone has only a few counts. The V call is TRBV2, the J call TRBJ1-1; D remains unclear. Deletions cut 8 bases from V and 6 bases from J, with 10 bases between. Germline V gives CDR1 SNHLY, CDR2 FYNNEI. The CDR3 consists of 11 residues. The CDR3 sequence is CASVGKAEAFF. The DNA of the CDR3 is TGTGCCAGCGTAGGTAAAGCTGAAGCTTTCTTT.

The count of this clone is one. The rearrangement joins TRBV14 to TRBJ1-3; perhaps TRBD1 as D (6 bases). V was clipped by 1 base and J by 0 bases, with 10 bases between them. CDR3 length equals 16 residues. The germline V gene has CDR1 SGHDN and CDR2 FVKESK. CDR3 sequence: CASSQAGHPSGNTIYF. CDR3 nucleotides: TGTGCCAGCAGCCAAGCGGGACACCCCTCTGGAAACACCATATATTTT.

The gene calls are TRBV5-1 and TRBJ2-1; 12 bases are a match to TRBD2. In germline, CDR1 is SGHRS, CDR2 YFSETQ. The junction had 8 bases not matched to a gene; V was cut back by 0 bases and J by 1 base. The CDR3 sequence is 19 residues long. The CDR3 DNA reads as TGCGCCAGCAGCTTGGAAGGGGCTAGCGGGAGGGCGTCCTACAATGAGCAGTTCTTC. This sequence encodes CASSLEGASGRASYNEQFF.

The genes are TRBV19 and TRBJ2-1; 7 bases match TRBD1. The ends lost 4 bases at V and 7 bases at J; junction bases unmatched: 16. Germline loops: CDR1 LNHDA, CDR2 SQIVND (reference sequence). This CDR3 spans 17 amino acids. Here the CDR3 DNA reads TGTGCCAGTAGTAGAGAGAGACAGGGTTGGGATTGGAATGAGCAGTTCTTC. Its translation is CASSRERQGWDWNEQFF.

CDR3 DNA sequence: TGTGCCAGCAGCTTAACCGGGACTAGAAGGGGAAATGAGCAGTTCTTC. Residues: CASSLTGTRRGNEQFF. The genes are TRBV28 and TRBJ2-1; 8 positions match TRBD2. V shed 6 bases and J 7 bases; nucleotides not matched to a gene: 14. Germline-derived CDR1 and CDR2 are MDHEN and SYDVKM. This CDR3 is 16 amino acids long.

The genes are TRBV7-9 and TRBJ2-1; D not certain. This CDR3 contains 18 residues. V was shortened by 2 bases and J by 5 bases, with 22 bases between the two germline ends. Germline V gene lookup returns CDR1 SEHNR and CDR2 FQNEAQ (reference sequence). The CDR3 here is CASSLFSRFPTLDNEQFF. CDR3 nucleotides: TGTGCCAGCAGCTTATTCTCGAGGTTCCCCACACTCGACAATGAGCAGTTCTTC.

This sequence joins TRBV29-1 and TRBJ2-3; tentatively, D is TRBD2 (6 bases). The CDR3 has 15 residues. Germline V gene sequence: CDR1 SQVTM, CDR2 ANQGSEA. Trimming removed 6 bases at V and 0 bases at J, with 16 bases between. CDR3 nucleotide sequence: TGCAGCGTGGATATAGCGGTTACTAGCACAGATACGCAGTATTTT. This encodes CSVDIAVTSTDTQYF.

The J gene is TRBJ1-1, the V gene TRBV28; D is unclear. CDR1 and CDR2 from the germline V gene are MDHEN and SYDVKM. The CDR3 contains 18 residues. The ends were cut back, 1 base at V and 0 bases at J, with 18 bases in the middle. The CDR3 reads CASSLFLREKRVNTEAFF. CDR3 sequence (DNA): TGTGCCAGCAGTTTATTTTTGAGGGAAAAAAGGGTGAACACTGAAGCTTTCTTT.

The chain carries TRBV14 and TRBJ1-1; 9 bases map to TRBD1. This CDR3 spans 14 amino acids. Germline assignment: CDR1 SGHDN and CDR2 FVKESK. The trim removed 0 bases at V and 7 bases at J, leaving 3 bases unmatched. The CDR3 sequence: CASSQEQGAGEAFF. DNA for the CDR3: TGTGCCAGCAGCCAAGAACAGGGGGCAGGTGAAGCTTTCTTT.

This chain connects TRBV6-5 to TRBJ2-7; a weak D match, TRBD2 (5 bases). Germline V gene data show CDR1 as MNHEY and CDR2 as SVGAGI. V was shortened by 9 bases and J by 2 bases, with 11 bases between the two germline ends. This CDR3 is 12 amino acids long. CDR3 bases: TGTGCCAGTACTAGTCGCACCTACGAGCAGTACTTC. Its protein is CASTSRTYEQYF.

This chain joins TRBV6-6 and TRBJ1-2; no definite D call. Trimming removed 2 bases at V and 4 bases at J, with 8 bases between. The CDR3 length is 13 residues. CDR1 and CDR2 from the germline V gene are MNHNY and SVGAGI (reference sequence). DNA of the CDR3: TGTGCCAGCAGTTACCCAACCCCCTATGGCTACACCTTC. Its translation: CASSYPTPYGYTF.

As to this clone: This sample also contains other DNA sequences that code for the same CDR3. The V gene is TRBV19, the J gene TRBJ1-4; D may be TRBD1 (5 bases). The CDR3 has 12 amino acids. V was cut by 8 bases and J by 7 bases, with 11 bases left in between. Per the germline V gene, CDR1 is LNHDA and CDR2 is SQIVND (reference sequence). The chain's CDR3 is CASSNGGEKLFF. In DNA, the CDR3 is TGTGCCAGTTCAAATGGGGGTGAAAAACTGTTTTTT.

The chain employs TRBV5-4 and TRBJ1-4, with 9 bases aligning to TRBD1. This CDR3 spans 14 amino acids. The germline V gene encodes CDR1 SGHNT and CDR2 YYREEE (reference sequence). V was pared by 4 bases and J by 6 bases, with 4 bases of the junction left unmatched. The CDR3 loop is CASSQDRGDEKLFF. The DNA of the CDR3 is TGTGCCAGCAGCCAGGACAGGGGTGATGAAAAACTGTTTTTT. Variable domain in full (rest from reference TRBV5-4 and TRBJ1-4): ETGVTQSPTHLIKTRGQQVTLRCSSQSGHNTVSWYQQALGQGPQFIFQYYREEENGRGNFPPRFSGLQFPNYSSELNVNALELDDSALYLCASSQDRGDEKLFFGSGTQLSVL.

This rearrangement joins TRBV27 to TRBJ2-1; a possible D gene is TRBD2 (5 bases). Trimming took off 5 bases at V and 0 bases at J, with 5 bases between the two ends. In germline, CDR1 is MNHEY, CDR2 SMNVEV (reference sequence). This CDR3 region has 13 residues. The CDR3 loop is CASSGSSYNEQFF. CDR3 DNA: TGTGCCAGCAGTGGGAGCTCCTACAATGAGCAGTTCTTC.

The chain joins TRBV19 to TRBJ2-6; D may be TRBD1 or TRBD2 (5 bases each). Looked up from germline, CDR1 is LNHDA and CDR2 is SQIVND (reference sequence). V lost 3 bases to trimming and J lost 0 bases, with 18 bases between them. The length of the CDR3 is 19 residues. The CDR3 is CASSMGPTTGHSGANVLTF. In DNA, the CDR3 is TGTGCCAGTAGTATGGGGCCGACTACAGGCCACTCTGGGGCCAACGTCCTGACTTTC.

The DNA of the CDR3 is TGTGCCAGCAGACCAGGTCCTAGCGACACAGATACGCAGTATTTT. This sequence encodes CASRPGPSDTDTQYF. The gene calls are TRBV5-4 and TRBJ2-3; possibly TRBD2 for D (6 bases). V dropped 5 bases and J dropped 2 bases, with 15 bases sitting between them. The germline V gene encodes CDR1 SGHNT and CDR2 YYREEE (reference sequence). The CDR3 is 15 amino acids. The full variable domain, completed using reference TRBV5-4 and TRBJ2-3, is ETGVTQSPTHLIKTRGQQVTLRCSSQSGHNTVSWYQQALGQGPQFIFQYYREEENGRGNFPPRFSGLQFPNYSSELNVNALELDDSALYLCASRPGPSDTDTQYFGPGTRLTVL.

The chain couples TRBV18 to TRBJ2-7; D is possibly TRBD2 (5 bases). This CDR3 is built from 16 residues. The V gene's germline CDR1 is KGHSH and CDR2 LQKENI. Trimming pared 6 bases from V and 4 bases from J, leaving 22 bases between. DNA for the CDR3: TGTGCCAGCTCTTCACCACCCGTAGGAGCGGATTACGAGCAGTACTTC. As protein: CASSSPPVGADYEQYF.